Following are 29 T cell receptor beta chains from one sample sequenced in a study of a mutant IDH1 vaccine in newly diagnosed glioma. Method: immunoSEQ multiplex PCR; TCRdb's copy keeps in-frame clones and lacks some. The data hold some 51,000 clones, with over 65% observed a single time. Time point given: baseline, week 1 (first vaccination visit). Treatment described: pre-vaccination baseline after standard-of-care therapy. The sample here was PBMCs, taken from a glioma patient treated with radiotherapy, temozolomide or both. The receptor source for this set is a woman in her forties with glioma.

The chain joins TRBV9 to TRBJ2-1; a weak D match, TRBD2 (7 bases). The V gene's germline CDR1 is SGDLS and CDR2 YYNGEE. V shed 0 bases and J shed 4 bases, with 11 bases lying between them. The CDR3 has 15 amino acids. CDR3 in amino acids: CASSVGGGDYNEQFF. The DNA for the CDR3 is TGTGCCAGCAGCGTAGGGGGGGGCGATTACAATGAGCAGTTCTTC.

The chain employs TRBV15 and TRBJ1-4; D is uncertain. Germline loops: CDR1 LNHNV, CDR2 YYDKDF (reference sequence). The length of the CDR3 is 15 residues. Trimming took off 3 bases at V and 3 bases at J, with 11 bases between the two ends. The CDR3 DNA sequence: TGTGCCACCAGCAGGGACCGTGGGTCTAATGAAAAACTGTTTTTT. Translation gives CATSRDRGSNEKLFF.

The CDR3 here is CAWSPLLTGAEQYF. DNA for the CDR3: TGTGCCTGGAGCCCCCTCCTTACAGGGGCCGAGCAGTACTTC. This chain connects TRBV30 to TRBJ2-7; TRBD1 matches at 7 bases. The CDR3 sequence is 14 residues long. The ends lost 3 bases at V and 6 bases at J; junction bases unmatched: 11. CDR1 and CDR2 (germline): GTSNPN, SVGIG (reference sequence).

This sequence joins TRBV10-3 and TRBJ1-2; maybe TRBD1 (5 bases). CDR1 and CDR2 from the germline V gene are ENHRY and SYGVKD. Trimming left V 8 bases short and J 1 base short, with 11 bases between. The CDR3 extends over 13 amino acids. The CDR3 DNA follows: TGTGCCATCTCAAGGGACGATAACTATGGCTACACCTTC. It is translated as CAISRDDNYGYTF.

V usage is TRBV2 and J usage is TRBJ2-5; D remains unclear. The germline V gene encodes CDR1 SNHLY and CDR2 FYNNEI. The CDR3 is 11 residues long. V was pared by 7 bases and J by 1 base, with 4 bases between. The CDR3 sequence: CASTLQETQYF. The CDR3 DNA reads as TGTGCCAGCACCCTCCAAGAGACCCAGTACTTC.

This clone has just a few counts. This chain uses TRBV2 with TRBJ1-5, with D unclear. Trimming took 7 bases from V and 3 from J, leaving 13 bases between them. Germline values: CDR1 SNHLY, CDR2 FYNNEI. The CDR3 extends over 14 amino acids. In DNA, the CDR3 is TGTGCCAGCAAAGAGGGAGGTACCAATCAGCCCCAGCATTTT. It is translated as CASKEGGTNQPQHF.

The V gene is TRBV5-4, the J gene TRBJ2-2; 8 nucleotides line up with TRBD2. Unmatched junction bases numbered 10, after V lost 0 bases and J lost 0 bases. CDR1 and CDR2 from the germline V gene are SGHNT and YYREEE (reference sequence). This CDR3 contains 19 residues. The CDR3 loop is CASSLALGSGVTNTGELFF. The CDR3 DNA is TGTGCCAGCAGCTTGGCTCTGGGTAGCGGGGTAACGAACACCGGGGAGCTGTTTTTT.

In nucleotides, the CDR3 is TGCGCCAGCCGACCCAAATTCCGGGACCCTGAAGCTTTCTTT. Translation: CASRPKFRDPEAFF. The chain is built from TRBV5-1 and TRBJ1-1, with D maybe TRBD1 (5 bases). Between the trimmed V and J ends, which lost 7 bases and 6 bases, there was a span of 19 bases. Germline assignment: CDR1 SGHRS and CDR2 YFSETQ. The CDR3 is 14 amino acids.

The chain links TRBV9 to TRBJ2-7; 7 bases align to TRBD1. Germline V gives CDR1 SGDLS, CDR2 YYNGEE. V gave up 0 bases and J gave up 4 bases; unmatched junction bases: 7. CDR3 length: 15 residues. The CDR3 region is CASSVGGGPRYEQYF. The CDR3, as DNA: TGTGCCAGCAGCGTAGGAGGGGGCCCTAGGTACGAGCAGTACTTC.

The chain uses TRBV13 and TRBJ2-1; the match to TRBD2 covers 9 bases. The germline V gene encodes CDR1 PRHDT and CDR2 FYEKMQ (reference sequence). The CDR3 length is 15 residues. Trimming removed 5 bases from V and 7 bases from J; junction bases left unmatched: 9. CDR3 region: CASSPLAGPRNEQFF. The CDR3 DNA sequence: TGTGCCAGCAGCCCACTAGCGGGCCCAAGGAATGAGCAGTTCTTC.

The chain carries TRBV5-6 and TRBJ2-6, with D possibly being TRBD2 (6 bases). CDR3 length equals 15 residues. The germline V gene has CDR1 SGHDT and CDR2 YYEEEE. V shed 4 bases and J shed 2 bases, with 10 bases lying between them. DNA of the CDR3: TGTGCCAGCAGCCTAACGGGGGCTGGGGCCAACGTCCTGACTTTC. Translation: CASSLTGAGANVLTF.

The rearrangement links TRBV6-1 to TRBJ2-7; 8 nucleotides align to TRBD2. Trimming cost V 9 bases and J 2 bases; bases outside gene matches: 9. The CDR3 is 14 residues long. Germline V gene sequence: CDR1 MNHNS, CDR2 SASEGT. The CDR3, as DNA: TGTGCCAGTCTCGGACTAGCCCCGACCTACGAGCAGTACTTC. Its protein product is CASLGLAPTYEQYF.

The CDR3 loop is CASSDRGQGDSPLHF. The DNA for the CDR3 is TGTGCCAGCAGTGACCGGGGGCAGGGGGACTCACCCCTCCACTTT. The chain employs TRBV25-1 and TRBJ1-6, with TRBD1 identical over 7 bases. CDR3 size: 15 residues. Germline loops: CDR1 MGHDK, CDR2 SYGVNS. Losses at the gene ends were 3 bases for V and 10 bases for J; bases not matched to a gene: 9.

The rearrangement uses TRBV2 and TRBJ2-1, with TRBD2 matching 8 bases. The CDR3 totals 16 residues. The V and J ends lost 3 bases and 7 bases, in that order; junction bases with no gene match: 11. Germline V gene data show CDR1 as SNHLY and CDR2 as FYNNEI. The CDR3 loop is CASSDPVAGLKNEQFF. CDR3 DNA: TGTGCCAGCAGTGATCCAGTAGCGGGGCTTAAGAATGAGCAGTTCTTC.

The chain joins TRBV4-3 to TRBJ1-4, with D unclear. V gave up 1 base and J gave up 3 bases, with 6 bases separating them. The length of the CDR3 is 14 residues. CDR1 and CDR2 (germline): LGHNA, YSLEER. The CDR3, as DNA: TGCGCCAGCAGCCAAGGACACTCTAATGAAAAACTGTTTTTT. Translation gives CASSQGHSNEKLFF.

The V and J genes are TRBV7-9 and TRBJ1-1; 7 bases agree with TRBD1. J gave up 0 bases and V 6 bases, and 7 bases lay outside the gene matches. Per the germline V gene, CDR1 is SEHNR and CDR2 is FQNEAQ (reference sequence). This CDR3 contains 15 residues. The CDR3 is CASSSGGIMNTEAFF. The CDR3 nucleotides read TGTGCCAGCAGTTCAGGGGGGATTATGAACACTGAAGCTTTCTTT.

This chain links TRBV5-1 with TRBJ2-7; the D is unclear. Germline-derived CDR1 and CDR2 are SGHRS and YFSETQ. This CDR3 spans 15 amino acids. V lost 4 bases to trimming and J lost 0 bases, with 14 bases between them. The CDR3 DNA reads TGCGCCAGCAGCCTTCCCCGCGGATCCTCCTACGAGCAGTACTTC. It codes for CASSLPRGSSYEQYF.

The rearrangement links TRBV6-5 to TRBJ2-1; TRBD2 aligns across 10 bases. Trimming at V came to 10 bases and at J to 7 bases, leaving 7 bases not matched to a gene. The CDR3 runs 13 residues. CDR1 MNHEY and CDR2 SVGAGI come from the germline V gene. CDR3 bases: TGTGCCACCAAGCGGGGGGGCCTTAATGAGCAGTTCTTC. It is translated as CATKRGGLNEQFF.

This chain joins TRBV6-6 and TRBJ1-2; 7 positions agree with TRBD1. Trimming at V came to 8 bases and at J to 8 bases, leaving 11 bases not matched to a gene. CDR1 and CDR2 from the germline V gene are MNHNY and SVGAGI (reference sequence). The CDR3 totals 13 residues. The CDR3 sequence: CASGIWDSRGYTF. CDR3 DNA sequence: TGTGCCAGCGGGATTTGGGACAGTCGAGGCTACACCTTC.

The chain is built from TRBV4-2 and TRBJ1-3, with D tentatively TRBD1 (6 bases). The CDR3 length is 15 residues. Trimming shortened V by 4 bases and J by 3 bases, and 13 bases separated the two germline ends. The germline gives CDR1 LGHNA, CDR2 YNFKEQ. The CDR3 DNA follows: TGTGCCAGCAGCCGCGACAGGAAAATTGGAAACACCATATATTTT. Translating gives CASSRDRKIGNTIYF.

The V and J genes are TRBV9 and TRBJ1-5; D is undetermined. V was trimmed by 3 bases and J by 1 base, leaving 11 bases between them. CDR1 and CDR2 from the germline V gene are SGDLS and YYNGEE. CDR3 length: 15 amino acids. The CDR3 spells CASSAGDMSNQPQHF. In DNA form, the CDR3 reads TGTGCCAGCAGCGCTGGGGATATGAGCAATCAGCCCCAGCATTTT.

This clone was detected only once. The CDR3 nucleotides read TGTGCCAGCTCACCAGGACTAATGAACACTGAAGCTTTCTTT. Its translation is CASSPGLMNTEAFF. J is TRBJ1-1 and V is TRBV18; D not resolved. V was shortened by 2 bases and J by 0 bases, with 7 bases between the two germline ends. CDR1 and CDR2 from the germline V gene are KGHSH and LQKENI. This CDR3 is 14 amino acids long.

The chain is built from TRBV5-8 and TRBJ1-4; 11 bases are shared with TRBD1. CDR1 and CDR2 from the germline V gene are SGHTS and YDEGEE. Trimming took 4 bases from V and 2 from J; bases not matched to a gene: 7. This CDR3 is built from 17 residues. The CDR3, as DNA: TGTGCCAGCAGCCTGACCGGGACAGGGGGGACTAATGAAAAACTGTTTTTT. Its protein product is CASSLTGTGGTNEKLFF. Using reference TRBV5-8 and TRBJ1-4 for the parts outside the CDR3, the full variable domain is EAGVTQSPTHLIKTRGQQATLRCSPISGHTSVYWYQQALGLGLQFLLWYDEGEERNRGNFPPRFSGRQFPNYSSELNVNALELEDSALYLCASSLTGTGGTNEKLFFGSGTQLSVL.

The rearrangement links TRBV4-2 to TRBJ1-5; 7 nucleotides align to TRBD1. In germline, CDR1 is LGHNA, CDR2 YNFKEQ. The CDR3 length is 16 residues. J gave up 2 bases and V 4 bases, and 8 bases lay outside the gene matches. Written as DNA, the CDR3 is TGTGCCAGCAGCCGCACCACAGGGGCCGGCAATCAGCCCCAGCATTTT. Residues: CASSRTTGAGNQPQHF.

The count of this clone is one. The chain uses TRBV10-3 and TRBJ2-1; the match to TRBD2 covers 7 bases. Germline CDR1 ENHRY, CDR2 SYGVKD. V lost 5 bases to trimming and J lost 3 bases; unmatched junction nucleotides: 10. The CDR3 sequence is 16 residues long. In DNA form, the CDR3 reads TGTGCCATCAGTCCCTTTTCTGGGACTAACTACAATGAGCAGTTCTTC. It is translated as CAISPFSGTNYNEQFF.

This CDR3 reads CASGPEGNIQYF. The CDR3 nucleotides are TGCGCCAGCGGACCCGAGGGCAACATTCAGTACTTC. This sequence joins TRBV5-1 and TRBJ2-4, with a possible D match to TRBD2 (5 bases). The CDR3 contains 12 residues. Germline V CDR1 and CDR2: SGHRS, YFSETQ. V was clipped by 7 bases and J by 7 bases, with 12 bases between them.

The CDR3 spells CASTPLGSGVRETQYF. The CDR3 DNA is TGTGCCAGCACCCCGCTAGGTAGCGGGGTTAGGGAGACCCAGTACTTC. V is TRBV6-6 and J is TRBJ2-5; 8 nucleotides line up with TRBD2. The CDR3 sequence is 16 residues long. CDR1 and CDR2 from the germline V gene are MNHNY and SVGAGI (reference sequence). Trimming removed 7 bases from V and 5 bases from J; junction bases left unmatched: 15.

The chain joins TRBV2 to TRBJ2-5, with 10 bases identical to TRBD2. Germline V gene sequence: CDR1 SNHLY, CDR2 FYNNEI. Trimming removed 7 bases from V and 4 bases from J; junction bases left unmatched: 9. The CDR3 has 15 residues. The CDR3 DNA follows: TGTGCCAGCACGAAGCGGGGGGGCAGGTTAGAGACCCAGTACTTC. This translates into CASTKRGGRLETQYF.

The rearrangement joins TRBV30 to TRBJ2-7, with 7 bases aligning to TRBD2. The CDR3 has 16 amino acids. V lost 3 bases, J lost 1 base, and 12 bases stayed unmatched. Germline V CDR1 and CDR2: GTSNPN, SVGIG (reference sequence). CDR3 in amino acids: CAWSLPRVAGSYEQYF. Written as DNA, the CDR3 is TGTGCCTGGAGCCTCCCAAGAGTAGCGGGTTCCTACGAGCAGTACTTC.